The rows below give T cell receptor beta chains drawn from one sample of a study of post-analysis software for immune sequencing data. TCRdb redid the calling of the PCR reads with MiXCR, one entry per CDR3 protein. The data hold about 540,000 distinct CDR3 sequences, with 30% to 40% observed a single time. Sequences were obtained from blood. The receptors stem from a girl aged 2-17 years with multiple sclerosis. Both conserved end residues are part of each CDR3. The D gene is left open where the match is weak. Only some rows state a clone size, as once, few, many or a class for expanded clones.

clone_size: .; v_call: TRBV19; cdr3_length: 13; j_call: TRBJ1-1; d_call: TRBD1; cdr3_nt: TGTGCCAGTAGTATTACAGGGGAAACTGAAGCTTTCTTT; cdr3_aa: CASSITGETEAFF
clone_size: .; v_call: TRBV7-9; cdr3_length: 12; j_call: TRBJ2-7; d_call: .; cdr3_nt: TGTGCCAGCAGCTCCGAGACTTACGAGCAGTACTTC; cdr3_aa: CASSSETYEQYF
clone_size: few; v_call: TRBV5-1; cdr3_length: 13; j_call: TRBJ2-7; d_call: .; cdr3_nt: TGCGCCAGCAGCTCGGACTTCTCCTACGAGCAGTACTTC; cdr3_aa: CASSSDFSYEQYF
clone_size: few; v_call: TRBV18; cdr3_length: 14; j_call: TRBJ2-1; d_call: .; cdr3_nt: TGTGCCAGCTCGGACACCGTCTCCTACAATGAGCAGTTCTTC; cdr3_aa: CASSDTVSYNEQFF
clone_size: .; v_call: TRBV6-5; cdr3_length: 11; j_call: TRBJ2-7; d_call: .; cdr3_nt: TGTGCCAGCAGTCGACCAGGGTCGCAGTACTTC; cdr3_aa: CASSRPGSQYF
clone_size: few; v_call: TRBV5-1; cdr3_length: 15; j_call: TRBJ2-1; d_call: TRBD2; cdr3_nt: TGCGCCAGCAGCCGTAGCGGGGGGGACTACAATGAGCAGTTCTTC; cdr3_aa: CASSRSGGDYNEQFF
clone_size: few; v_call: TRBV15; cdr3_length: 14; j_call: TRBJ1-2; d_call: TRBD1; cdr3_nt: TGTGCCACCAGGTTGACAGGGTCTAACTATGGCTACACCTTC; cdr3_aa: CATRLTGSNYGYTF
clone_size: .; v_call: TRBV9; cdr3_length: 15; j_call: TRBJ2-7; d_call: TRBD2; cdr3_nt: TGTGCCAGCAGCGTAGGGTCTAGCGGGACCTACGAGCAGTACTTC; cdr3_aa: CASSVGSSGTYEQYF
clone_size: few; v_call: TRBV12-3/TRBV12-4; cdr3_length: 14; j_call: TRBJ2-3; d_call: .; cdr3_nt: TGTGCCAGCAGTCTGAGAGGGGCCTTGGATACGCAGTATTTT; cdr3_aa: CASSLRGALDTQYF
clone_size: .; v_call: TRBV15; cdr3_length: 12; j_call: TRBJ2-3; d_call: .; cdr3_nt: TGTGCCACCAGCAGAGGACCAGATACGCAGTATTTT; cdr3_aa: CATSRGPDTQYF
clone_size: .; v_call: TRBV7-9; cdr3_length: 15; j_call: TRBJ2-6; d_call: .; cdr3_nt: TGTGCCAGCAGCTTCGACGGATCTCCCACCAACGTCCTGACTTTC; cdr3_aa: CASSFDGSPTNVLTF
clone_size: .; v_call: TRBV13; cdr3_length: 15; j_call: TRBJ2-4; d_call: .; cdr3_nt: TGTGCCAGCAGCTTAGCACTGGGAGCAGGGAACATTCAGTACTTC; cdr3_aa: CASSLALGAGNIQYF
clone_size: .; v_call: TRBV10-3; cdr3_length: 17; j_call: TRBJ1-2; d_call: .; cdr3_nt: TGTGCCATCAGTGTCTCAGGTCCCCGCGGAACCAACTATGGCTACACCTTC; cdr3_aa: CAISVSGPRGTNYGYTF
clone_size: .; v_call: TRBV29-1; cdr3_length: 14; j_call: TRBJ2-7; d_call: TRBD1; cdr3_nt: TGCAGCGTTTCCCCGGGACAGGGGTCCCACGAGCAGTACTTC; cdr3_aa: CSVSPGQGSHEQYF
clone_size: .; v_call: TRBV18; cdr3_length: 14; j_call: TRBJ2-3; d_call: .; cdr3_nt: TGTGCCAGCTCACCAACGGGTCGCACAGATACGCAGTATTTT; cdr3_aa: CASSPTGRTDTQYF
clone_size: .; v_call: TRBV20-1; cdr3_length: 16; j_call: TRBJ2-3; d_call: TRBD2; cdr3_nt: TGCAGTGCCCCCCGGACTAGCGGGGGGTCCACAGATACGCAGTATTTT; cdr3_aa: CSAPRTSGGSTDTQYF
clone_size: .; v_call: TRBV20-1; cdr3_length: 15; j_call: TRBJ2-3; d_call: .; cdr3_nt: TGCAGTGCTACCCTCTACTTCGGTAGCACAGATACGCAGTATTTT; cdr3_aa: CSATLYFGSTDTQYF
clone_size: .; v_call: TRBV6-5; cdr3_length: 14; j_call: TRBJ2-7; d_call: .; cdr3_nt: TGTGCCAGCAGGCTTGTTCTTTTGGGGGCGAAGCAGTACTTC; cdr3_aa: CASRLVLLGAKQYF
clone_size: many; v_call: TRBV6-5; cdr3_length: 12; j_call: TRBJ2-3; d_call: .; cdr3_nt: TGTGCCAGCAGCTCCGGACAGTCAACGCAGTATTTT; cdr3_aa: CASSSGQSTQYF
clone_size: .; v_call: TRBV7-9; cdr3_length: 13; j_call: TRBJ1-1; d_call: .; cdr3_nt: TGTGCCAGCAGCTCGAGAGCTAGGACTGAAGCTTTCTTT; cdr3_aa: CASSSRARTEAFF
clone_size: few; v_call: TRBV7-3; cdr3_length: 14; j_call: TRBJ2-1; d_call: TRBD1; cdr3_nt: TGTGCCAGCAGCTGGGGACAGGAGTATAATGAGCAGTTCTTC; cdr3_aa: CASSWGQEYNEQFF
clone_size: few; v_call: TRBV27; cdr3_length: 14; j_call: TRBJ1-1; d_call: .; cdr3_nt: TGTGCCAGCAGTTACCAGGGAGGAATCACTGAAGCTTTCTTT; cdr3_aa: CASSYQGGITEAFF
clone_size: few; v_call: TRBV9; cdr3_length: 13; j_call: TRBJ1-1; d_call: TRBD1; cdr3_nt: TGTGCCAGCAGCAGACAGGGGCCCGATGAAGCTTTCTTT; cdr3_aa: CASSRQGPDEAFF
clone_size: .; v_call: TRBV19; cdr3_length: 13; j_call: TRBJ1-2; d_call: .; cdr3_nt: TGTGCCAGTAGTATAGATAGGTCCTATGGCTACACCTTC; cdr3_aa: CASSIDRSYGYTF
clone_size: few; v_call: TRBV20-1; cdr3_length: 13; j_call: TRBJ1-2; d_call: .; cdr3_nt: TGCAGTGCTAGAGATGGGCCAAACTATGGCTACACCTTC; cdr3_aa: CSARDGPNYGYTF
clone_size: few; v_call: TRBV6-2/TRBV6-3; cdr3_length: 15; j_call: TRBJ2-7; d_call: TRBD1; cdr3_nt: TGTGCCAGCAGTTACTTGGACAGGTCTTCCTACGAGCAGTACTTC; cdr3_aa: CASSYLDRSSYEQYF
clone_size: few; v_call: TRBV5-1; cdr3_length: 15; j_call: TRBJ2-7; d_call: TRBD1; cdr3_nt: TGCGCCAGCAGCCCCGGGACAGGGTACAGCTACGAGCAGTACTTC; cdr3_aa: CASSPGTGYSYEQYF
clone_size: .; v_call: TRBV25-1; cdr3_length: 12; j_call: TRBJ2-2; d_call: .; cdr3_nt: TGTGCCAGCAGTGAATTCGATGGGGAGCTGTTTTTT; cdr3_aa: CASSEFDGELFF
clone_size: .; v_call: TRBV20-1; cdr3_length: 15; j_call: TRBJ1-2; d_call: .; cdr3_nt: TGCAGTGCTAGTGTCCAGGCAGGGCGCATTGGTGGCTACACCTTC; cdr3_aa: CSASVQAGRIGGYTF
clone_size: few; v_call: TRBV24-1; cdr3_length: 16; j_call: TRBJ2-1; d_call: TRBD1; cdr3_nt: TGTGCCACCAGTGATCCAGGGGGCGAGCTTCCCAATGAGCAGTTCTTC; cdr3_aa: CATSDPGGELPNEQFF
clone_size: few; v_call: TRBV2; cdr3_length: 17; j_call: TRBJ2-7; d_call: .; cdr3_nt: TGTGCCAGCAGTGAATTGAGGTTCGTGAGGGCATACTACGAGCAGTACTTC; cdr3_aa: CASSELRFVRAYYEQYF
clone_size: .; v_call: TRBV5-1; cdr3_length: 16; j_call: TRBJ1-2; d_call: .; cdr3_nt: TGCGCCAGCAGTTTGAGCGGAAGGCAGGACCTCTATGGCTACACCTTC; cdr3_aa: CASSLSGRQDLYGYTF
clone_size: .; v_call: TRBV20-1; cdr3_length: 14; j_call: TRBJ2-4; d_call: .; cdr3_nt: TGCAGTGCCCCGTCGGGGTTAGCCAAAAACATTCAGTACTTC; cdr3_aa: CSAPSGLAKNIQYF
clone_size: .; v_call: TRBV12-3/TRBV12-4; cdr3_length: 13; j_call: TRBJ1-2; d_call: .; cdr3_nt: TGTGCCAGCAGTCCGGGGGGGGATCCAAGAGACACCTTC; cdr3_aa: CASSPGGDPRDTF
clone_size: few; v_call: TRBV20-1; cdr3_length: 13; j_call: TRBJ2-7; d_call: .; cdr3_nt: TGCAGTGCTACGGACAGCAACTCCTACGAGCAGTACTTC; cdr3_aa: CSATDSNSYEQYF
clone_size: many; v_call: TRBV25-1; cdr3_length: 14; j_call: TRBJ2-7; d_call: .; cdr3_nt: TGTGCCAGCAGGAACAGGCGGGCCCCCTACGAGCAGTACTTC; cdr3_aa: CASRNRRAPYEQYF
clone_size: .; v_call: TRBV9; cdr3_length: 18; j_call: TRBJ1-6; d_call: .; cdr3_nt: TGTGCCAGCAGCGTATTGGCCCCTGGGCCCACCTATAATTCACCCCTCCACTTT; cdr3_aa: CASSVLAPGPTYNSPLHF
clone_size: few; v_call: TRBV7-2; cdr3_length: 14; j_call: TRBJ2-5; d_call: .; cdr3_nt: TGTGCCAGCTCAAGGGCCTACCCGCAAAAGACCCAGTACTTC; cdr3_aa: CASSRAYPQKTQYF
clone_size: many; v_call: TRBV20-1; cdr3_length: 11; j_call: TRBJ2-5; d_call: .; cdr3_nt: TGCAGTGCTAGCCGGACGGGGACCCAGTACTTC; cdr3_aa: CSASRTGTQYF
clone_size: .; v_call: TRBV15; cdr3_length: 14; j_call: TRBJ2-7; d_call: .; cdr3_nt: TGTGCCACCAGCAGAGTTCGCAGCGATTACGAGCAGTACTTC; cdr3_aa: CATSRVRSDYEQYF
clone_size: .; v_call: TRBV12-3/TRBV12-4; cdr3_length: 16; j_call: TRBJ1-4; d_call: TRBD1; cdr3_nt: TGTGCCAGCAGTTCACCCGTCGGGACAGCTAATGAAAAACTGTTTTTT; cdr3_aa: CASSSPVGTANEKLFF
clone_size: few; v_call: TRBV18; cdr3_length: 16; j_call: TRBJ2-5; d_call: .; cdr3_nt: TGTGCCAGCTCACCAAGTAAGGTAGGGGGGGCGAAGGAGCAGTACTTC; cdr3_aa: CASSPSKVGGAKEQYF
clone_size: once; v_call: TRBV5-1; cdr3_length: 15; j_call: TRBJ2-1; d_call: .; cdr3_nt: TGCGCCGGCAGCTTGGGAGGCGGTCTTGTCAATGAGCAGTTCTTC; cdr3_aa: CAGSLGGGLVNEQFF
clone_size: .; v_call: TRBV3-1; cdr3_length: 14; j_call: TRBJ2-1; d_call: .; cdr3_nt: TGTGCCAGCAGCCTCCAACGGGGGTCCAATGAGCAGTTCTTC; cdr3_aa: CASSLQRGSNEQFF
clone_size: many; v_call: TRBV4-2; cdr3_length: 15; j_call: TRBJ1-2; d_call: .; cdr3_nt: TGTGCCAGCAGCCAAACAGCCGGGACGAACTATGGCTACACCTTC; cdr3_aa: CASSQTAGTNYGYTF
clone_size: .; v_call: TRBV7-2; cdr3_length: 15; j_call: TRBJ1-3; d_call: TRBD1; cdr3_nt: TGTGCCAGCAGCTTCACCGGGACAGGGGCGAACACCATATATTTT; cdr3_aa: CASSFTGTGANTIYF
clone_size: .; v_call: TRBV5-1; cdr3_length: 16; j_call: TRBJ1-2; d_call: TRBD1; cdr3_nt: TGCGCCAGCAGCCCCGGACAGGGCTCTCCTAACTATGGCTACACCTTC; cdr3_aa: CASSPGQGSPNYGYTF